These 20 T cell receptor beta chains were sequenced from one sample in a study of control samples from healthy donors and cancer patients. Method: immunoSEQ multiplex PCR; TCRdb's copy keeps in-frame clones and lacks some. Here the sample spans 46,000 or so clones, just over 90% being singletons. What was sequenced was PBMCs. These receptors came from a man aged 25 to 45 with colorectal cancer.

This chain links TRBV2 with TRBJ1-2; TRBD1 matches 10 bases. This CDR3 is built from 13 residues. Trimming removed 9 bases from V and 2 bases from J; junction bases left unmatched: 3. The germline gives CDR1 SNHLY, CDR2 FYNNEI. CDR3 nucleotide sequence: TGTGCCAGTGGGACAGGGGACAACTATGGCTACACCTTC. This encodes CASGTGDNYGYTF.

The chain carries TRBV9 and TRBJ2-2, with 7 bases that match TRBD2. The CDR3 has 15 amino acids. Germline V gene sequence: CDR1 SGDLS, CDR2 YYNGEE. The J segment lost 2 bases and the V segment lost 4 bases, leaving 5 bases of the junction unmatched. CDR3 DNA sequence: TGTGCCAGCAGCCCACGGACTAGTAACACCGGGGAGCTGTTTTTT. Its protein is CASSPRTSNTGELFF.

The chain couples TRBV6-2 or TRBV6-3 to TRBJ1-1, with no clear D. The CDR3 contains 17 residues. With 0 bases removed from V and 1 base from J, the gap between germline ends came to 15 bases. Germline loops: CDR1 MNHEY, CDR2 SVGEGT. For the CDR3, the DNA is TGTGCCAGCAGTTACTCGATACGATCGAGCAGGAACACTGAAGCTTTCTTT. It is translated as CASSYSIRSSRNTEAFF.

This sequence joins TRBV18 and TRBJ1-1, with D possibly being TRBD1 (5 bases). There are 16 residues in the CDR3. The germline V gene has CDR1 KGHSH and CDR2 LQKENI. Trimming removed 3 bases from V and 3 bases from J, with 17 bases in between. CDR3 sequence: CASSPTTTGPYTEAFF. The CDR3 bases are TGTGCCAGCTCACCCACGACGACGGGGCCGTACACTGAAGCTTTCTTT.

V gene TRBV10-3 combines with J gene TRBJ2-2; TRBD1 or TRBD2 may be the D gene (5 bases each). There are 14 residues in the CDR3. Trimming shortened V by 11 bases and J by 3 bases, and 16 bases separated the two germline ends. Germline-derived CDR1 and CDR2 are ENHRY and SYGVKD. The CDR3 nucleotides are TGTGCCTCCACCCAGGGAGTCGACACCGGGGAGCTGTTTTTT. It specifies CASTQGVDTGELFF.

J is TRBJ1-2 and V is TRBV6-1; no definite D call. The CDR3 sequence is 14 residues long. Between the trimmed V and J ends, which lost 3 bases and 2 bases, there was a span of 10 bases. The germline gives CDR1 MNHNS, CDR2 SASEGT. The CDR3 bases are TGTGCCAGCAGTGAGGAGGGCTGGAACTATGGCTACACCTTC. The encoded protein is CASSEEGWNYGYTF.

In this sample, this clone turned up a few times. This chain links TRBV6-6 with TRBJ2-7, with TRBD2 matching 10 bases. Trimming removed 6 bases from V and 4 bases from J; junction bases left unmatched: 3. The CDR3 runs 13 residues. Per the germline V gene, CDR1 is MNHNY and CDR2 is SVGAGI (reference sequence). The CDR3 DNA reads TGTGCCAGCAGCTTAGCGGGGGGTTACGAGCAGTACTTC. Translating gives CASSLAGGYEQYF.

The chain recombines TRBV5-1 with TRBJ2-1; maybe TRBD1 (6 bases). CDR3 length: 16 residues. V was cut by 0 bases and J by 4 bases, with 14 bases left in between. The germline gives CDR1 SGHRS, CDR2 YFSETQ. CDR3 sequence (DNA): TGCGCCAGCAGCTTGGTTTTGGGGGCCGGATACAATGAGCAGTTCTTC. Amino acids: CASSLVLGAGYNEQFF.

The chain has TRBV6-6 and TRBJ2-1, with D possibly TRBD2 on 6 matching bases. The CDR3 extends over 14 amino acids. V was trimmed by 8 bases and J by 1 base, leaving 12 bases between them. In germline, CDR1 is MNHNY, CDR2 SVGAGI (reference sequence). CDR3 coding DNA: TGTGCCAGCGCACGGAGGGTTTCCTACAATGAGCAGTTCTTC. This sequence encodes CASARRVSYNEQFF.

The chain recombines TRBV5-1 with TRBJ1-1; no reliable D call. Germline CDR1 and CDR2: SGHRS and YFSETQ. With 0 bases removed from V and 9 bases from J, the gap between germline ends came to 15 bases. The CDR3 is 14 residues long. The CDR3: CASSLEDTGVKAFF. As DNA, the CDR3 is TGCGCCAGCAGCTTGGAGGATACGGGTGTCAAAGCTTTCTTT.

The gene calls are TRBV7-6 and TRBJ1-1; D call uncertain. This CDR3 is 15 amino acids long. Looked up from germline, CDR1 is SGHVS and CDR2 is FNYEAQ. V lost 1 base, J lost 1 base, and 10 bases lay in between. In DNA form, the CDR3 reads TGTGCCAGCAGCTTAGGTCCCAGTTCGAACACTGAAGCTTTCTTT. Its translation is CASSLGPSSNTEAFF.

The V gene is TRBV23-1, the J gene TRBJ2-1, with TRBD2 as a possible D gene (6 bases). TRBV23-1 is an open reading frame whose function is uncertain. CDR3 size: 18 residues. Between the trimmed V and J ends, which lost 3 bases and 1 base, there was a span of 19 bases. CDR3 coding DNA: TGCGCCAGCAGTCACGAGTCCCCCGTTGGGGGGTCCTACAATGAGCAGTTCTTC. It codes for CASSHESPVGGSYNEQFF.

The J gene is TRBJ1-4, the V gene TRBV4-1; TRBD1 might be the D (6 bases). CDR1 and CDR2 from the germline V gene are MGHRA and YSYEKL. The CDR3 loop spans 14 amino acids. V was trimmed by 1 base and J by 8 bases, leaving 11 bases between them. CDR3: CASSQVGGEEKLFF. The CDR3 DNA follows: TGCGCCAGCAGCCAAGTAGGGGGTGAGGAAAAACTGTTTTTT.

The chain uses TRBV6-5 and TRBJ1-2; D uncertain. Between the trimmed V and J ends, which lost 7 bases and 2 bases, there was a span of 14 bases. This CDR3 contains 14 residues. The germline gives CDR1 MNHEY, CDR2 SVGAGI. CDR3 sequence: CASKETGPNYGYTF. CDR3 DNA: TGTGCCAGCAAGGAGACCGGGCCCAACTATGGCTACACCTTC.

The chain joins TRBV5-6 to TRBJ2-1, with 8 bases fitting TRBD1. Germline trimming cut 4 bases from V and 6 bases from J; bases unmatched to any gene: 9. There are 15 residues in the CDR3. Germline V gene lookup returns CDR1 SGHDT and CDR2 YYEEEE. CDR3 sequence reads: CASSPLQGASNEQFF. The CDR3 region has the DNA TGTGCCAGCAGCCCCCTCCAGGGGGCATCCAATGAGCAGTTCTTC.

This chain uses TRBV5-1 with TRBJ1-6; TRBD1 matches at 7 bases. CDR1 SGHRS and CDR2 YFSETQ come from the germline V gene. After removal of 2 bases from V and 0 bases from J, the junction contained 5 bases not matched to a gene. The CDR3 has 17 amino acids. The CDR3 loop is CASSFDRANSYNSPLHF. The DNA of the CDR3 is TGCGCCAGCAGCTTTGACAGGGCCAACTCCTATAATTCACCCCTCCACTTT. Drawing the rest from reference TRBV5-1 and TRBJ1-6, the complete variable domain is KAGVTQTPRYLIKTRGQQVTLSCSPISGHRSVSWYQQTPGQGLQFLFEYFSETQRNKGNFPGRFSGRQFSNSRSEMNVSTLELGDSALYLCASSFDRANSYNSPLHFGNGTRLTVT.

The CDR3 DNA reads as TGCGCCAGCAGCCCCTCTGGGGGCGGCTACACCTTC. It translates to CASSPSGGGYTF. The chain uses TRBV4-1 and TRBJ1-2, with a weak D call TRBD1 (6 bases). Trimming took 4 bases from V and 8 from J, leaving 11 bases between them. CDR1 and CDR2 (germline): MGHRA, YSYEKL. CDR3 size: 12 residues.

The CDR3 here is CASSPSGQGLNTEAFF. The CDR3 region has the DNA TGTGCCAGCAGCCCTTCGGGACAGGGTTTGAACACTGAAGCTTTCTTT. The V call is TRBV14, the J call TRBJ1-1; TRBD1 aligns across 9 bases. There are 16 residues in the CDR3. V was pared by 4 bases and J by 0 bases, with 6 bases of the junction left unmatched. Germline V gives CDR1 SGHDN, CDR2 FVKESK.

The V gene is TRBV10-3, the J gene TRBJ2-2; D perhaps matches TRBD1 (6 bases). Germline V lookup: CDR1 ENHRY, CDR2 SYGVKD. The CDR3 contains 13 residues. Trimming stripped 5 bases from V and 9 bases from J, with 13 bases between. This chain's CDR3 is CAISRQVDRELFF. The CDR3 nucleotides are TGTGCCATCAGTAGACAGGTCGACCGGGAGCTGTTTTTT.

The genes are TRBV30 and TRBJ1-4, with 8 bases lining up with TRBD1. The trim removed 2 bases at V and 8 bases at J, leaving 10 bases unmatched. The CDR3 length is 15 residues. CDR1 GTSNPN and CDR2 SVGIG come from the germline V gene (reference sequence). The CDR3 sequence is CAWSKKQGVGEKLFF. CDR3 bases: TGTGCCTGGAGTAAGAAACAGGGGGTAGGGGAAAAACTGTTTTTT. Based on the CDR3 plus reference TRBV30 and TRBJ1-4, the full variable domain is SQTIHQWPATLVQPVGSPLSLECTVEGTSNPNLYWYRQAAGRGLQLLFYSVGIGQISSEVPQNLSASRPQDRQFILSSKKLLLSDSGFYLCAWSKKQGVGEKLFFGSGTQLSVL.